A selection of T cell receptor beta chains follows, all from one sample in a study of control samples from healthy donors and cancer patients. Sequenced by immunoSEQ multiplex PCR; TCRdb stores in-frame clones only, minus some. Of some 130,000 clones listed, 80% to 95% are singletons. Sequences were obtained from blood. The receptors come from a man aged 40-49 years in good health. The CDR3 runs from the conserved cysteine through the conserved F or W. Each record gives: J gene, D gene, V gene, clone size, CDR3 DNA, CDR3 protein. The D gene is left open where the match is weak. Expanded clones are given a class, and other clones once, few, many or no size at all.

J: TRBJ1-2
D: TRBD1
V: TRBV5-1
size: -
DNA: TGCGCCAGCAGCTTGGATGTGACAGGGGAGATGAACTATGGCTACACCTTC
CDR3: CASSLDVTGEMNYGYTF

J: TRBJ1-4
D: TRBD1
V: TRBV11-2
size: -
DNA: TGTGCCAGCAGCCGGCCCGACAGGGGAAACGAAAAACTGTTTTTT
CDR3: CASSRPDRGNEKLFF

J: TRBJ2-2
D: -
V: TRBV3-1/TRBV3-2
size: once
DNA: TGTGCCAGCAGCCCCTCTCCCCCCGGGTCCGCGAACACCGGGGAGCTGTTTTTT
CDR3: CASSPSPPGSANTGELFF

J: TRBJ1-1
D: -
V: TRBV11-3
size: -
DNA: TGTGCCAGCAGCTTAGAAGATGTGACTGAAGCTTTCTTT
CDR3: CASSLEDVTEAFF

J: TRBJ2-5
D: -
V: TRBV28
size: -
DNA: TGTGCCAGCAGTTCATCCGGGACGGTAAAGACCCAGTACTTC
CDR3: CASSSSGTVKTQYF

J: TRBJ2-7
D: -
V: TRBV10-3
size: -
DNA: TGTGCCATCAGTGAGTTCCTTGGGACACCGGGGCTCCCCTACGAGCAGTACTTC
CDR3: CAISEFLGTPGLPYEQYF

J: TRBJ1-1
D: -
V: TRBV12-3/TRBV12-4
size: -
DNA: TGTGCCAGCAGCCCCTCTCCCGGAACTGAAGCTTTCTTT
CDR3: CASSPSPGTEAFF

J: TRBJ2-7
D: -
V: TRBV5-6
size: -
DNA: TGTGCCAGCAGCTTCGGGGGAAGCTCCTACGAGCAGTACTTC
CDR3: CASSFGGSSYEQYF

J: TRBJ1-5
D: TRBD1
V: TRBV19
size: -
DNA: TGTGCCAGTAGTATAGGAGGGACAGGTAGAGGTCAGCCCCAGCATTTT
CDR3: CASSIGGTGRGQPQHF

J: TRBJ1-1
D: -
V: TRBV20-1
size: -
DNA: TGCAGTAGGACGGCCAACACTGAAGCTTTCTTT
CDR3: CSRTANTEAFF

J: TRBJ2-1
D: -
V: TRBV5-6
size: once
DNA: TGTGCCAGCAGCCCCGGACTCAGCGATGAGCAGTTCTTC
CDR3: CASSPGLSDEQFF

J: TRBJ1-2
D: TRBD1
V: TRBV6-1
size: once
DNA: TGTGCCAGCAGTGAAGTTGGCAGGGGGCAAGGCTACACCTTC
CDR3: CASSEVGRGQGYTF

J: TRBJ1-2
D: TRBD1
V: TRBV5-6
size: -
DNA: TGTGCCAGCAGCTTGGGGGACAGGGGACCTAACTATGGCTACACCTTC
CDR3: CASSLGDRGPNYGYTF

J: TRBJ2-5
D: -
V: TRBV19
size: -
DNA: TGTGCCAGTAGTCTGGCGGGGGCTATGGCGACCCAGTACTTC
CDR3: CASSLAGAMATQYF

J: TRBJ1-6
D: -
V: TRBV5-1
size: once
DNA: TGCGCCAGCAGCTTGGAAGGTTCGGCCGGAGTTTCACCCCTCCACTTT
CDR3: CASSLEGSAGVSPLHF

J: TRBJ2-7
D: -
V: TRBV7-9
size: -
DNA: TGTGCCAGCAGCGATACCTCACAGGCCCAAGCATACGAGCAGTACTTC
CDR3: CASSDTSQAQAYEQYF

J: TRBJ2-3
D: -
V: TRBV21-1
size: -
DNA: TGTGCCAGCAGCAAAGGGGGAGGGGGTAATGCCCCCTTAGACGCAGATACGCAGTATTTT
CDR3: CASSKGGGGNAPLDADTQYF

J: TRBJ2-3
D: -
V: TRBV5-1
size: -
DNA: TGCGCCAGCAGCTCCAGGCCTACTAGTACCACAGATACGCAGTATTTT
CDR3: CASSSRPTSTTDTQYF

J: TRBJ2-7
D: -
V: TRBV3-1/TRBV3-2
size: -
DNA: TGTGCCAGCAGCGCCTCCGAGGCCCTGACATGGGACGAGCAGTACTTC
CDR3: CASSASEALTWDEQYF

J: TRBJ2-1
D: -
V: TRBV21-1
size: -
DNA: TGTGCCAGCAGCAAAGCGCAGACAGAAGGACTAGCGGGTGTCAATGAGCAGTTCTTC
CDR3: CASSKAQTEGLAGVNEQFF

J: TRBJ1-3
D: TRBD1
V: TRBV5-1
size: -
DNA: TGCGCCAGCAGCTTGGACAGGGGAGGAAACACCATATATTTT
CDR3: CASSLDRGGNTIYF

J: TRBJ1-1
D: -
V: TRBV5-1
size: -
DNA: TGCGCCAGCAGCTTGGGATTCGCTGAAGCTTTCTTT
CDR3: CASSLGFAEAFF

J: TRBJ2-7
D: -
V: TRBV5-1
size: -
DNA: TGCGCCAGCAGCCCCGATTCCCTCGAGCAGTACTTC
CDR3: CASSPDSLEQYF

J: TRBJ1-2
D: -
V: TRBV5-5
size: -
DNA: TGTGCCAGCAGCTTGTATGGAGACTATGGCTACACCTTC
CDR3: CASSLYGDYGYTF

J: TRBJ1-1
D: -
V: TRBV5-1
size: -
DNA: TGCGCCAGCAGCTTTCGGTCGGGGAACACTGAAGCTTTCTTT
CDR3: CASSFRSGNTEAFF

J: TRBJ1-1
D: -
V: TRBV29-1
size: -
DNA: TGCAGCGGGATCAGGGAGTTGAACACTGAAGCTTTCTTT
CDR3: CSGIRELNTEAFF

J: TRBJ2-7
D: -
V: TRBV4-2
size: once
DNA: TGTGCCAGCAGCCGCGGGACGGCCTGGGGCGAGCAGTACTTC
CDR3: CASSRGTAWGEQYF

J: TRBJ2-5
D: TRBD1
V: TRBV5-1
size: -
DNA: TGCGCCAGCAGCTTAGGGACAGGGGGCCAAGAGACCCAGTACTTC
CDR3: CASSLGTGGQETQYF

J: TRBJ1-5
D: TRBD1
V: TRBV19
size: once
DNA: TGTGCCAGTAGTCCCCCTGGGGGACAGGGTTATCAGCCCCAGCATTTT
CDR3: CASSPPGGQGYQPQHF

J: TRBJ2-7
D: -
V: TRBV19
size: -
DNA: TGTGCCAGTAGTATATCGGGGGCATACGAGCAGTACTTC
CDR3: CASSISGAYEQYF

J: TRBJ2-3
D: -
V: TRBV7-7
size: -
DNA: TGTGCTAGCAGCCCCGGACCGCCGCCTAATACGCAGTATTTT
CDR3: CASSPGPPPNTQYF

J: TRBJ2-5
D: -
V: TRBV13
size: -
DNA: TGTGCCAGCAGCTTGGGGCCGGCCACCCAAGAGACCCAGTACTTC
CDR3: CASSLGPATQETQYF

J: TRBJ1-2
D: -
V: TRBV13
size: -
DNA: TGTGCCAGCAGCTTTGGGACTCCTAACTATGGCTACACCTTC
CDR3: CASSFGTPNYGYTF

J: TRBJ2-5
D: TRBD1
V: TRBV5-1
size: -
DNA: TGCGCCAGCAGCTCGGGACAGCAAGAGACCCAGTACTTC
CDR3: CASSSGQQETQYF

J: TRBJ1-5
D: -
V: TRBV28
size: -
DNA: TGTGCCAGCCGACAGGCAACTTCAGCCCAGCATTTT
CDR3: CASRQATSAQHF

J: TRBJ1-4
D: -
V: TRBV5-4
size: -
DNA: TGTGCCAGCAGCTCCTCGACGGATTATAATGAAAAACTGTTTTTT
CDR3: CASSSSTDYNEKLFF

J: TRBJ1-3
D: -
V: TRBV12-3/TRBV12-4
size: once
DNA: TGTGCCAGCAGCCTCACAAACACCATATATTTT
CDR3: CASSLTNTIYF

J: TRBJ2-7
D: -
V: TRBV9
size: -
DNA: TGTGCCAGCAGCCGTCAGGTGACTTCCGCCTACGAGCAGTACTTC
CDR3: CASSRQVTSAYEQYF

J: TRBJ1-1
D: -
V: TRBV30
size: -
DNA: TGTGCCTGGAGCGTTTCAGGTTACACTGAAGCTTTCTTT
CDR3: CAWSVSGYTEAFF

J: TRBJ1-2
D: TRBD1
V: TRBV19
size: once
DNA: TGTGCCAGTAGTACCGGGACAGTCTATGGCTACACCTTC
CDR3: CASSTGTVYGYTF

J: TRBJ2-3
D: -
V: TRBV9
size: -
DNA: TGTGCCAGCAGCGTAGGGGCGAGCGGAAGCACAGATACGCAGTATTTT
CDR3: CASSVGASGSTDTQYF

J: TRBJ2-2
D: -
V: TRBV28
size: -
DNA: TGTGCCAGCAGTTTTTTTTCCCCCGGCGGGGAGCTGTTTTTT
CDR3: CASSFFSPGGELFF

J: TRBJ2-1
D: -
V: TRBV7-3
size: -
DNA: TGTGCCAGCAGCGAAAATACAGTAGGTGAGCAGTTCTTC
CDR3: CASSENTVGEQFF

J: TRBJ2-3
D: TRBD1
V: TRBV9
size: -
DNA: TGTGCCAGCAGCGTAAGGGGGCCCGACACAGATACGCAGTATTTT
CDR3: CASSVRGPDTDTQYF

J: TRBJ1-4
D: -
V: TRBV3-1/TRBV3-2
size: -
DNA: TGTGCCAGCAGCCAATGGGGTAGGGGCGAAAAACTGTTTTTT
CDR3: CASSQWGRGEKLFF

J: TRBJ2-2
D: -
V: TRBV6-5
size: -
DNA: TGTGCCAGCGGGGACGGGGAGCTGTTTTTT
CDR3: CASGDGELFF